The clone carrying this TCR beta chain was counted only a few times. What it binds is unknown. The data derive from a study of blood T cells in healthy people across ages. Whole-study findings and limits: Age showed a roughly linear inverse relationship with TCR beta diversity per million T cells.

The CDR3 has 19 amino acids. V shed 0 bases, J shed 1 base, and the junction held 4 bases outside the gene matches. Germline lookup yields CDR1 MNHEY and CDR2 SVGEGT. A J-beta primer mix and a sample-barcoded 5' primer were used in a second PCR of roughly 6 to 11 cycles. CDR3-containing paired-end reads numbered at least 2.5 million in each sample. TCRdb called the 5' RACE reads again in MiXCR, with one record for every CDR3 protein. The sample contains about 680,000 distinct CDR3 sequences, 49% of which appear only once. Sequenced sample: blood. This sequence joins TRBV6-2 or TRBV6-3 and TRBJ2-1, with 15 bases identical to TRBD2. This receptor was identified in an older woman in good health. CDR3 protein: CASSYSTGTSGRSYNEQFF. DNA of the CDR3: TGTGCCAGCAGTTACTCGACCGGGACTAGCGGGAGGTCCTACAATGAGCAGTTCTTC.